The rows below give T cell receptor beta chains drawn from one sample of a study of PD-L1 blockade in urothelial cancer. The assay was immunoSEQ multiplex PCR, and TCRdb's table has in-frame clones only and misses some. This table has about 66,000 clones, about 88% appearing once. This sample comprised PBMCs, obtained around atezolizumab (anti-PD-L1) treatment. The receptors here all came from a man in his 60s with urothelial cancer. Each CDR3 is given with its conserved first and last residue. D genes are given only for firm matches. The listing skips clone size in some rows; elsewhere it reads once, few, many or a size class.

>TRBV5-1|TRBJ2-1|TRBD1|NA
TGCGCCAGCCATCAAGGGACAGGCGTCAGTTCCTACAATGAGCAGTTCTTC
CASHQGTGVSSYNEQFF
>TRBV9|TRBJ2-7|TRBD1|NA
TGTGCCAGCAGCCCTTGGGACAGGGAGAGCTACGAGCAGTACTTC
CASSPWDRESYEQYF
>TRBV30|TRBJ2-1|NA|NA
TGTGCCTGGAGGCGGAGCGGCAATGAGCAGTTCTTC
CAWRRSGNEQFF
>TRBV5-5|TRBJ1-1|NA|NA
TGTGCCAGCAGTTTAATGGGGTCGGGAGAAGCTTTCTTT
CASSLMGSGEAFF
>TRBV18|TRBJ2-2|NA|NA
TGTGCCAGCTCACCAACCCCGGCCAGGGCCGGGGAGCTGTTTTTT
CASSPTPARAGELFF
>TRBV9|TRBJ2-7|NA|NA
TGTGCCAGCAGCCCTTTAGTCACTACTTCTACCTCCTACGAGCAGTACTTC
CASSPLVTTSTSYEQYF
>TRBV5-6|TRBJ1-2|NA|NA
TGTGCCAGCAGCTTGTCAGGGTATGGCTACACCTTC
CASSLSGYGYTF
>TRBV5-1|TRBJ2-2|NA|NA
TGCGCCAGCAGCTTGACTCAGGGGAAGGGTACCGGGGAGCTGTTTTTT
CASSLTQGKGTGELFF
>TRBV7-3|TRBJ2-3|NA|once
TGTGCCAGCAGCTTGGACGGGGGCACAGATACGCAGTATTTT
CASSLDGGTDTQYF
>TRBV15|TRBJ2-2|NA|once
TGTGCCACCAGCAGAGGGGGAGGCCACACCGGGGAGCTGTTTTTT
CATSRGGGHTGELFF
>TRBV5-1|TRBJ2-1|NA|NA
TGCGCCAGCAGCTTGGAAGGACTTGGCGATGAGCAGTTCTTC
CASSLEGLGDEQFF
>TRBV7-9|TRBJ1-4|NA|few
TGTGCCAGCACCCAAGTGAGGGGAGGGGATGAAAAACTGTTTTTT
CASTQVRGGDEKLFF
>TRBV5-1|TRBJ2-7|NA|NA
TGCGCCAGCAGCTGGCGGGGCAGCTACGAGCAGTACTTC
CASSWRGSYEQYF
>TRBV5-1|TRBJ2-6|NA|NA
TGCGCCAGCAGCTTGGGTTCAACTGGGGCCAACGTCCTGACTTTC
CASSLGSTGANVLTF
>TRBV7-6|TRBJ2-6|NA|NA
TGTGCCAGCAGCTTAGTTAGCTCTGGGGCCAACGTCCTGACTTTC
CASSLVSSGANVLTF
>TRBV28|TRBJ1-5|NA|NA
TGTGCCAGCAGCTTCCCGGACAGCCCCAATCAGCCCCAGCATTTT
CASSFPDSPNQPQHF
>TRBV6-5|TRBJ2-3|TRBD2|NA
TGTGCCAGCACCAGTCTAGCGGGAGGGCTGGATACGCAGTATTTT
CASTSLAGGLDTQYF
>TRBV9|TRBJ2-1|NA|NA
TGTGCCAGCAGCGTAGTTTCGAGCTCCTACAATGAGCAGTTCTTC
CASSVVSSSYNEQFF
>TRBV2|TRBJ2-1|NA|NA
TGTGCCAGCAGTGACCTAGAAATTATGCCCAATGAGCAGTTCTTC
CASSDLEIMPNEQFF
>TRBV27|TRBJ2-2|NA|NA
TGTGCCAGCAGACACAGGGTGTCCAACACCGGGGAGCTGTTTTTT
CASRHRVSNTGELFF
>TRBV7-9|TRBJ1-2|TRBD1|NA
TGTGCCAGCAGCTTGGGGGACAGAGTTGATTATGGCTACACCTTC
CASSLGDRVDYGYTF
>TRBV21-1|TRBJ2-5|NA|NA
TGTGCCAGCAGCCCCAAGAGGGAGCGGGGGTGGGAGACCCAGTACTTC
CASSPKRERGWETQYF
>TRBV7-2|TRBJ2-7|NA|NA
TGTGCCAGCAGCTCTGTGAGGGGACTTGGGGACGAGCAGTACTTC
CASSSVRGLGDEQYF
>TRBV7-3|TRBJ2-6|TRBD2|NA
TGTGCCAGCAGCTTATCGGCTAGCGGCCGCTCTGGGGCCAACGTCCTGACTTTC
CASSLSASGRSGANVLTF
>TRBV5-1|TRBJ2-1|TRBD2|NA
TGCGCCAGCAGCGGGGCGGGGCTAGCGGTCAATGAGCAGTTCTTC
CASSGAGLAVNEQFF
>TRBV5-1|TRBJ1-1|NA|NA
TGCGCCAGCAGCTTGGAGGACAGTAGAAACACTGAAGCTTTCTTT
CASSLEDSRNTEAFF
>TRBV4-2|TRBJ2-7|TRBD2|NA
TGTGCCAGCAGCCGAGAGCGGGAACTGGCCTACGAGCAGTACTTC
CASSRERELAYEQYF
>TRBV5-1|TRBJ1-2|NA|NA
TGCGCCAGCAGCCTCAACAGGGCTGAGGACTATGGCTACACCTTC
CASSLNRAEDYGYTF
>TRBV7-2|TRBJ2-7|TRBD2|NA
TGTGCCAGCAGCGTAGCGGGGGGCTACGAGCAGTACTTC
CASSVAGGYEQYF
>TRBV4-3|TRBJ2-7|TRBD1|NA
TGCGCCAGCAGCCAAGTGTCGGGACAGGCGGACTACGAGCAGTACTTC
CASSQVSGQADYEQYF
>TRBV9|TRBJ2-7|TRBD1|NA
TGTGCCAGCAGCGAGGGGACAGGGGATTCCTACGAGCAGTACTTC
CASSEGTGDSYEQYF
>TRBV11-2|TRBJ2-7|NA|NA
TGTGCCAGCAGCTTCCAGGGAAAGGACGAGCAGTACTTC
CASSFQGKDEQYF
>TRBV11-2|TRBJ2-2|NA|NA
TGTGCCAGCAGCCGCAGAGGTTCGGCGAACACCGGGGAGCTGTTTTTT
CASSRRGSANTGELFF
>TRBV19|TRBJ1-1|NA|few
TGTGCCAGTAGTGCAGACAGGTTGAACACTGAAGCTTTCTTT
CASSADRLNTEAFF
>TRBV7-9|TRBJ2-3|TRBD1|NA
TGTGCCAGCAGCCCCAGGGGGCGAAACACAGATACGCAGTATTTT
CASSPRGRNTDTQYF
>TRBV7-9|TRBJ1-4|TRBD1|few
TGTGCCAGCAGCTTAGGACAGGGTTTTGAAAAACTGTTTTTT
CASSLGQGFEKLFF
>TRBV2|TRBJ1-5|NA|once
TGTGCCAGCAGTGCAGGTAATAGCAATCAGCCCCAGCATTTT
CASSAGNSNQPQHF
>TRBV7-2|TRBJ2-3|TRBD2|NA
TGTGCCAGCAAGGGCGGGAGGTCGGGTTTTGAAACAGATACGCAGTATTTT
CASKGGRSGFETDTQYF
>TRBV7-2|TRBJ1-6|NA|NA
TGTGCCAGCAGCCCTGGGGGGGCTTGGTCACCCCTCCACTTT
CASSPGGAWSPLHF
>TRBV27|TRBJ1-1|TRBD1|NA
TGTGCCAGCAGTTCCCCCGGCAGGGGGGACACTGAAGCTTTCTTT
CASSSPGRGDTEAFF
>TRBV4-2|TRBJ1-3|TRBD1|NA
TGTGCCAGCAGCCAAGAAGTCGTGAGGGACAGATCTGGAAACACCATATATTTT
CASSQEVVRDRSGNTIYF
>TRBV5-5|TRBJ1-2|NA|NA
TGTGCCAGCAGCTTGGGGGGGGGAGCTAACTATGGCTACACCTTC
CASSLGGGANYGYTF
>TRBV27|TRBJ1-2|TRBD1|NA
TGTGCCAGCAGTTCACGGTGGAAGGACAGGCCAGCTAACTATGGCTACACCTTC
CASSSRWKDRPANYGYTF
>TRBV19|TRBJ1-5|NA|NA
TGTGCCAGTAGTATTTACCGGGGATGGTCTGTCAGCAATCAGCCCCAGCATTTT
CASSIYRGWSVSNQPQHF
>TRBV5-1|TRBJ2-1|NA|NA
TGCGCCAGCAGCTTTGTAGGGGATGAGCAGTTCTTC
CASSFVGDEQFF
>TRBV7-3|TRBJ1-1|NA|few
TGTGCCAGCAGCTTTGGAGGAGGTAGCACTGAAGCTTTCTTT
CASSFGGGSTEAFF
>TRBV7-2|TRBJ1-5|NA|NA
TGTGCCAGCAGCTTATCGGGGGGTCGCGATCAGCCCCAGCATTTT
CASSLSGGRDQPQHF
>TRBV6-5|TRBJ2-2|TRBD1|NA
TGTGCCAGCAGTTACTCGACAGGGTACGGGGAGCTGTTTTTT
CASSYSTGYGELFF
>TRBV29-1|TRBJ1-1|NA|NA
TGCAGCGGGGCTTTCGGCACTGAAGCTTTCTTT
CSGAFGTEAFF
>TRBV27|TRBJ2-7|NA|NA
TGTGCCAGCGCCCTTGGGAGCGGATACGAGCAGTACTTC
CASALGSGYEQYF
>TRBV27|TRBJ2-7|NA|few
TGTGCCAGCAGTTCAACAGGTTACTCCTACGAGCAGTACTTC
CASSSTGYSYEQYF